The T cell receptor (beta chain) under discussion was sequenced for a study of molecular identifiers for immune sequencing clone quantification. Sorted naive CD8 T cells, 20,000 to 1,000,000, were sequenced from 10%, 30% or 50% RNA. The authors gated naive CD8 T cells as CD8+CD4-CCR7+CD45RA+ for sorting. Study-wide points: It was shown that clones above 20 RNA copies held over 99% of effector molecules, but under 1% in naive cells.

The germline gives CDR1 DFQATT, CDR2 SNEGSKA (reference sequence). V was pared by 3 bases and J by 0 bases, with 18 bases between. The CDR3 has 17 residues. TCRdb passed the PCR reads through MiXCR, listing each CDR3 protein once. Of 400,000 to 600,000 distinct CDR3 sequences listed, 25% were seen once; the top ten hold over 0.6%. As regards this clonotype: Its antigen remains unidentified.

The chain carries TRBV20-1 and TRBJ1-3; D is perhaps TRBD1 (5 bases). Sequenced material: naive CD8+ T cells from blood, with Jurkat cell RNA spiked in. Subset reported: FACS-sorted CD8+CD4-CCR7+CD45RA+ naive T cells. This TCR came from a human donor in good health. Some libraries in this study had Jurkat cell RNA spiked in. The CDR3 here is CSASEPGRVDSGNTIYF. CDR3 nucleotides: TGCAGTGCTAGCGAACCGGGACGGGTAGACTCTGGAAACACCATATATTTT.